These 22 T cell receptor beta chains were sequenced from one sample in a study of T-cell memory formation after mild COVID-19. Each CDR3 protein gets one entry after TCRdb re-called the 5' RACE reads with MiXCR. The profile shows roughly 340,000 distinct CDR3 sequences, around a fifth of them singletons. The material sequenced was PBMCs or a T cell subset sorted from them (not recorded which). Source of these receptors: a man younger than 30 who had mild COVID-19 (a few samples of this study predate the infection). Cell type and time point are not known.

The gene calls are TRBV20-1 and TRBJ2-7; D possibly corresponds to TRBD1 (5 bases). CDR3 size: 13 residues. Germline CDR1 reads DFQATT; CDR2 reads SNEGSKA (reference sequence). Trimming stripped 0 bases from V and 7 bases from J, with 13 bases between. The CDR3 region has the DNA TGCAGTGCTAGAGATTACAGGTTTCAAGAGCAGTACTTC. Translation gives CSARDYRFQEQYF.

There are a few counts of this clonotype. The V call is TRBV7-2, the J call TRBJ2-3; 13 bases line up with TRBD2. Germline trimming cut 4 bases from V and 1 base from J; bases unmatched to any gene: 2. This CDR3 region has 16 residues. Germline V CDR1 and CDR2: SGHTA, FQGNSA. The CDR3, as DNA: TGTGCCAGCAGCTATGGACTAGCGGGGGGCACAGATACGCAGTATTTT. Translation: CASSYGLAGGTDTQYF.

This clonotype was found a few times. The V and J genes are TRBV3-1 and TRBJ2-3; 8 bases are shared with TRBD2. The germline V gene has CDR1 LGHDT and CDR2 YNNKEL (reference sequence). This CDR3 is built from 16 residues. Germline trimming cut 0 bases from V and 4 bases from J; bases unmatched to any gene: 6. The CDR3 here is CASSQDGGGLADTQYF. The DNA of the CDR3 is TGTGCCAGCAGCCAAGATGGCGGGGGGCTGGCAGATACGCAGTATTTT.

This clonotype was counted a few times. J is TRBJ1-1 and V is TRBV20-1; possibly TRBD1 for D (5 bases). CDR3 length: 13 residues. Germline CDR1 reads DFQATT; CDR2 reads SNEGSKA (reference sequence). V was trimmed by 3 bases and J by 8 bases, leaving 16 bases between them. The CDR3 DNA reads TGCAGTGCTAGTCCCGGGGGTTTGGTGGAAGCTTTCTTT. Encoded protein: CSASPGGLVEAFF.

This clonotype occurred a few times. The chain joins TRBV30 to TRBJ2-5, with TRBD1 matching 8 bases. CDR3 length: 15 amino acids. V trimming: 1 base; J trimming: 5 bases; junction bases outside the gene matches: 9. CDR1 and CDR2 (germline): GTSNPN, SVGIG (reference sequence). The CDR3 region has the DNA TGTGCCTGGAGTGCTTATGGACAGGGAGTGGAGACCCAGTACTTC. Translation: CAWSAYGQGVETQYF.

This clonotype was observed a handful of times. The V gene is TRBV20-1, the J gene TRBJ2-3; D possibly corresponds to TRBD2 (6 bases). CDR1 and CDR2 from the germline V gene are DFQATT and SNEGSKA (reference sequence). The CDR3 spans 16 residues. V dropped 2 bases and J dropped 0 bases, with 15 bases sitting between them. The DNA of the CDR3 is TGCAGTGCTAGACGGCGCGGGACCGTCAGCACAGATACGCAGTATTTT. Its translation is CSARRRGTVSTDTQYF.

The chain has TRBV6-1 and TRBJ1-5, with TRBD1 matching 10 bases. Per germline, CDR1 MNHNS and CDR2 SASEGT. V lost 7 bases and J lost 3; bases outside the gene matches: 6. CDR3 length: 15 residues. DNA for the CDR3: TGTGCCAGCAAGCTCGGACAGGGGGACAATCAGCCCCAGCATTTT. It specifies CASKLGQGDNQPQHF.

This sequence joins TRBV11-1 and TRBJ2-5, with D possibly being TRBD1 (5 bases). V was clipped by 6 bases and J by 6 bases, with 14 bases between them. CDR3 length: 13 residues. Germline V CDR1 and CDR2: SGHAT, FQDESV (reference sequence). In DNA, the CDR3 is TGTGCCAGCAGTCCCTTAGGGGCGAAGACCCAGTACTTC. Its translation: CASSPLGAKTQYF.

The rearrangement joins TRBV3-1 to TRBJ1-2, with D perhaps matching TRBD1 (5 bases). The germline CDR1 and CDR2 sequences are LGHDT and YNNKEL (reference sequence). Trimming pared 1 base from V and 5 bases from J, leaving 8 bases between. The CDR3 has 13 residues. This chain's CDR3 is CASSQGDRYGYTF. The DNA for the CDR3 is TGTGCCAGCAGCCAAGGGGACCGATATGGCTACACCTTC.

This clonotype came up a few times. The chain uses TRBV30 and TRBJ2-5; D unresolved. The germline V gene encodes CDR1 GTSNPN and CDR2 SVGIG (reference sequence). V was pared by 1 base and J by 4 bases, with 7 bases between. This CDR3 has 12 amino acids. Written as DNA, the CDR3 is TGTGCCTGGAGTGCCATGGCAGAGACCCAGTACTTC. Protein: CAWSAMAETQYF. Based on the CDR3 plus reference TRBV30 and TRBJ2-5, the full variable domain is SQTIHQWPATLVQPVGSPLSLECTVEGTSNPNLYWYRQAAGRGLQLLFYSVGIGQISSEVPQNLSASRPQDRQFILSSKKLLLSDSGFYLCAWSAMAETQYFGPGTRLLVL.

The chain employs TRBV30 and TRBJ1-5, with D possibly TRBD1 on 5 matching bases. Trimming left V 4 bases short and J 7 bases short, with 17 bases between. The CDR3 length is 14 residues. Germline CDR1 and CDR2: GTSNPN and SVGIG (reference sequence). The CDR3 sequence is CAWNYGAGNQPQHF. The CDR3 coding sequence is TGTGCCTGGAATTATGGGGCAGGGAACCAGCCCCAGCATTTT.

This clonotype came up a few times. The genes are TRBV20-1 and TRBJ2-7, with D possibly being TRBD1 (6 bases). The germline V gene has CDR1 DFQATT and CDR2 SNEGSKA (reference sequence). The CDR3 is 11 amino acids. CDR3 nucleotides: TGCAGTGCTAGAGATGGGGGACATCCGCACGTC. This codes for CSARDGGHPHV.

The rearrangement uses TRBV19 and TRBJ2-1; 7 bases align to TRBD1. The CDR3 covers 16 residues. V trimming: 5 bases; J trimming: 4 bases; junction bases outside the gene matches: 11. Germline CDR1 and CDR2: LNHDA and SQIVND (reference sequence). CDR3 protein: CASSRIGQVRYNEQFF. The DNA of the CDR3 is TGTGCCAGTAGTCGGATCGGACAGGTCCGGTACAATGAGCAGTTCTTC.

The rearrangement joins TRBV7-2 to TRBJ2-1, with TRBD2 matching over 9 bases. The CDR3 extends over 14 amino acids. Germline CDR1 reads SGHTA; CDR2 reads FQGNSA. J was trimmed by 7 bases and V by 5 bases; bases with no gene match: 6. The CDR3 bases are TGTGCCAGCAGCGAGAGTCTAGCGGGGAATGAGCAGTTCTTC. Translated, it gives CASSESLAGNEQFF.

The chain employs TRBV20-1 and TRBJ2-5; tentatively, D is TRBD1 (6 bases). Looked up from germline, CDR1 is DFQATT and CDR2 is SNEGSKA (reference sequence). Trimming took 6 bases from V and 2 from J, leaving 13 bases between them. CDR3 length: 13 amino acids. CDR3 in DNA: TGCAGTGCGTATGTGGACAGTCAAGAGACCCAGTACTTC. It translates to CSAYVDSQETQYF.

This sequence joins TRBV24-1 and TRBJ2-3; 9 bases fit TRBD1. The length of the CDR3 is 17 residues. Trimming removed 3 bases from V and 1 base from J; junction bases left unmatched: 7. Germline lookup yields CDR1 KGHDR and CDR2 SFDVKD. The CDR3 region has the DNA TGTGCCACCAGTGATCCGGGGGACAGGGAGGGCACAGATACGCAGTATTTT. Its protein product is CATSDPGDREGTDTQYF.

The gene calls are TRBV20-1 and TRBJ2-3; the D gene is possibly TRBD2 (6 bases). The germline gives CDR1 DFQATT, CDR2 SNEGSKA (reference sequence). Trimming removed 5 bases from V and 5 bases from J, with 20 bases in between. This CDR3 comprises 15 residues. The chain's CDR3 is CSAGEDELPGDTQYF. The CDR3 DNA sequence: TGCAGTGCTGGGGAGGACGAGCTGCCGGGAGATACGCAGTATTTT.

This clonotype was counted between two and nine times. Being one base from a much bigger clone, this may be a read error. The V call is TRBV6-2 or TRBV6-3, the J call TRBJ1-5; no clear D gene. The CDR3 length is 12 residues. CDR1 and CDR2 (germline): MNHEY, SVGEGT. The germline V and J ends were trimmed by 5 bases and 0 bases, with 2 bases remaining between them. The CDR3 DNA is TGTGCCAGCAGTGTTAGCAATCAGCCCCAGCATTTT. Its protein product is CASSVSNQPQHF.

This clonotype was counted only a few times. The chain uses TRBV20-1 and TRBJ1-6; perhaps TRBD1 as D (5 bases). Germline V gene lookup returns CDR1 DFQATT and CDR2 SNEGSKA (reference sequence). CDR3 length equals 17 residues. Trimming took off 2 bases at V and 4 bases at J, with 18 bases between the two ends. CDR3 residues: CSARHGALAHYNSPLHF. As DNA, the CDR3 is TGCAGTGCTAGACATGGGGCCCTGGCGCATTATAATTCACCCCTCCACTTT.

This clonotype was seen a handful of times. The chain has TRBV12-3 or TRBV12-4 and TRBJ2-3; D may be TRBD2 (5 bases). V was shortened by 8 bases and J by 4 bases, with 16 bases between the two germline ends. This CDR3 is 14 amino acids long. The CDR3 sequence: CASVFREKADTQYF. The CDR3 DNA is TGTGCCAGCGTTTTCCGGGAAAAAGCAGATACGCAGTATTTT.

As regards this clonotype: A much larger clone sits a single nucleotide away, making a read error possible. The chain couples TRBV7-8 to TRBJ2-3, with TRBD2 matching 9 bases. The V segment lost 5 bases and the J segment 9 bases; nucleotides outside the gene matches: 12. Germline V gene data show CDR1 as SGHVS and CDR2 as FQNEAQ. CDR3 size: 15 residues. CDR3 in DNA: TGTGCCAGCAGCCATCAGCGGGGGGTGAGGGAGACGCAGTATTTT. The encoded protein is CASSHQRGVRETQYF.

This chain links TRBV20-1 with TRBJ2-7, with 8 bases lining up with TRBD2. The CDR3 loop spans 13 amino acids. J was trimmed by 0 bases and V by 6 bases; bases with no gene match: 4. Germline V CDR1 and CDR2: DFQATT, SNEGSKA (reference sequence). CDR3 sequence: CSAREVSSYEQYF. Written as DNA, the CDR3 is TGCAGTGCGCGGGAGGTTAGCTCCTACGAGCAGTACTTC.